This entry lists 7 T cell receptor beta chains sequenced from one sample in a study of shared clonotypes between healthy human individuals. Assay used: immunoSEQ multiplex PCR; TCRdb lists only in-frame clones, some missing. This sample yields 600,000 to 750,000 clones, of which roughly 72% are seen a single time; approximately 1.8% belongs to the top ten. Sequenced: memory CD4+ T cells sorted from blood. Subset reported: CD45RA-negative fraction. The origin of the receptors is a woman in her twenties or thirties in good health.

This sequence joins TRBV18 and TRBJ2-4, with 9 bases fitting TRBD1. Trimming took 3 bases from V and 6 from J; bases not matched to a gene: 3. CDR3 length equals 14 residues. CDR1 KGHSH and CDR2 LQKENI come from the germline V gene. CDR3 bases: TGTGCCAGCTCACCGGACAGGGGTGGAAACATTCAGTACTTC. This codes for CASSPDRGGNIQYF.

The CDR3: CASSLAGASYNEQFF. CDR3 nucleotide sequence: TGTGCCAGCAGCTTAGCGGGAGCCTCCTACAATGAGCAGTTCTTC. The chain carries TRBV7-2 and TRBJ2-1; TRBD2 is a possible D gene (5 bases). Germline loops: CDR1 SGHTA, CDR2 FQGNSA. V lost 0 bases to trimming and J lost 0 bases, with 6 bases between them. The CDR3 has 15 amino acids.

The table lists this clone with a few counts. CDR3 bases: TGCGCCAGCAGCCAAGAGAGCGGTAGCTTCTCCTACGAGCAGTACTTC. As protein: CASSQESGSFSYEQYF. The chain employs TRBV4-1 and TRBJ2-7, with D perhaps matching TRBD2 (5 bases). Trimming removed 0 bases from V and 0 bases from J, with 12 bases in between. The germline gives CDR1 MGHRA, CDR2 YSYEKL. The CDR3 extends over 16 amino acids.

A single count supports this clone. The V call is TRBV5-1, the J call TRBJ1-4, with D maybe TRBD1 (5 bases). The CDR3 loop spans 16 amino acids. V lost 4 bases, J lost 8 bases, and 21 bases lay in between. Germline CDR1 is SGHRS and CDR2 is YFSETQ. This CDR3 reads CASSGGLVGRGEKLFF. Written as DNA, the CDR3 is TGCGCCAGCAGCGGAGGTCTCGTGGGGCGAGGGGAAAAACTGTTTTTT.

The chain combines TRBV30 with TRBJ1-3; D might be TRBD1 (6 bases). Germline loops: CDR1 GTSNPN, CDR2 SVGIG (reference sequence). The CDR3 loop spans 14 amino acids. V gave up 3 bases and J gave up 0 bases, with 9 bases separating them. DNA of the CDR3: TGTGCCTGGAGAGGGGGGTTCTCTGGAAACACCATATATTTT. Residues: CAWRGGFSGNTIYF.

V is TRBV28 and J is TRBJ2-7; 10 bases align to TRBD1. V shed 6 bases and J 4 bases; nucleotides not matched to a gene: 6. CDR1 MDHEN and CDR2 SYDVKM come from the germline V gene. The CDR3 has 14 amino acids. The CDR3 loop is CASRRQGASYEQYF. CDR3 nucleotides: TGTGCCAGCAGGCGACAGGGGGCCTCTTACGAGCAGTACTTC.

This rearrangement joins TRBV28 to TRBJ1-1; D is perhaps TRBD1 (6 bases). V lost 7 bases and J 0 bases, leaving 21 bases between the germline ends. The CDR3 has 17 residues. Germline V lookup: CDR1 MDHEN, CDR2 SYDVKM. The CDR3 here is CASIPPPGVLVNTEAFF. The CDR3 DNA sequence: TGTGCCAGCATTCCACCACCAGGGGTTTTGGTGAACACTGAAGCTTTCTTT.